Reported below is one T cell receptor (beta chain). The target antigen is unknown. The data were produced by immunoSEQ multiplex PCR, yet TCRdb's version contains in-frame clones alone and is incomplete. Among 15,000 to 20,000 clones listed, 75% to 90% were seen once. The data were taken from a study of lymphopenia after photon versus proton radiotherapy. Germline V gene data show CDR1 as SGHNT and CDR2 as YYREEE (reference sequence). CDR3 length equals 15 residues. V trimming: 0 bases; J trimming: 4 bases; junction bases outside the gene matches: 5. Findings and caveats of the study: Authors raise, but do not show, better survival with proton therapy. Photon-treated patients lost naive T cells and TCR diversity; proton-treated stayed stable. Larger post-nadir TCR diversity loss correlated inversely with survival in deceased patients. Post-nadir diversity loss with photons came from oligoclonal expansion, particularly CD8+ Temra cells.

The sequencing here drew on peripheral blood, taken from a patient treated with proton-based radiotherapy. The chain links TRBV5-4 to TRBJ2-3, with 7 bases aligning to TRBD2. This TCR was recovered from a woman aged 60 to 75 with cholangiocarcinoma. Some clones in this sample may be carry-over from other donors' samples. The CDR3 is CASSLASGEADTQYF. The CDR3, as DNA: TGTGCCAGCAGCTTGGCCAGCGGGGAGGCAGATACGCAGTATTTT.